This TCR beta chain was profiled in a study of blood T cell repertoires in COVID-19 (TCRdb year 2020). Regarding the complete study: Samples covering the acute and convalescent phases of COVID-19 were provided by collaborators in the United States, Italy and Spain. Where HLA class I and class II types were available, the types were taken from metadata supplied by the sample provider, not from assay-based typing. The material from the prospective study consisted of cDNA or gDNA derived from T cells, B-cell-depleted T cells, or PBMCs. The sample metadata nearly always contained a de-identified subject ID, COVID-19 status, age in years and sex. The samples were drawn from two sources: the first 160 participants of the ongoing ImmuneRACE study, and 1,254 subjects contributed by 6 global collaborators. Subjects who had been exposed to COVID-19, were actively infected with it, or had recovered from it provided the deeply sampled blood TCRbeta repertoires that made up the dataset. A freely available public database, intended as a resource for researchers studying the immune response to SARS-CoV-2, is where the repertoires were released. Study-level results and caveats: Clinical and demographic metadata were provided uncurated, with the amount varying by source and participant.

The CDR3 contains 15 residues, cysteine and phenylalanine counted. Just CDR3 DNA is preserved here, 45 bases in frame from base 1. V gives up 5 bases and J gives up 5 bases, and the segment between their germline ends measures 18 bases. From the germline V gene, CDR1 is MDHEN and CDR2 is SYDVKM. TCRbeta CDR3 regions were amplified from genomic DNA using the immunoSEQ Assay, a bias-controlled multiplex PCR. Regarding the original processing steps: Nucleated cell counts per sample were estimated from amplification of reference gene primers within the assay. To quantify the absolute abundance of each unique TCRbeta CDR3 rearrangement, sequence reads were collapsed and filtered. For each sample, productive Simpson clonality was calculated as the square root of Simpson's diversity index across productive rearrangements. The table comes from immuneACCESS by way of TCRdb, which keeps in-frame sequences with V and J called. Part of the clones is missing from these tables; in studies checked, under half for an unresolved V gene and the rest for unknown reasons. D and trimming were read from the DNA, whereas the V and J calls and clone size are those reported in that table. In this sample the table shows 350,000 to 450,000 clones, over 85% of which occur a single time. The ten largest clonotypes hold 1.7% of the sample.

As concerns this clone: This receptor's antigen is unknown. No qualities accompany the bases; no much larger clone lies one base away.

Participants in the prospective study were aged about 18 to 95 years, lived in over 20 United States geographic areas, and enrolled through a virtual design. In the prospective study, cohorts were assigned on the basis of participant-reported clinical history obtained from a screening survey and a study questionnaire. For ImmuneRACE Cohort 3, a participant was defined as recovered based on two consecutive negative NP/OP PCR tests, clearance by a healthcare professional, or resolution of symptoms. In the prospective study, whole blood, serum and a nasopharyngeal or oropharyngeal swab were collected from each participant by mobile phlebotomists. Prospective study participants could optionally give additional blood draws and questionnaires over an approximately 2-month period. Blood samples from the prospective study were shipped frozen or at room temperature prior to DNA extraction.

The sequence joins TRBV28 to TRBJ2-5; TRBD2 is perhaps the D gene, given 5 matching bases. This receptor was taken from a woman in her 30s who had recovered from COVID-19. Sequencing input: PBMCs or T cells enriched from blood (not recorded which). The CDR3 amino acid sequence is: CASSAPGVPNETQYF. Here is the DNA: TGTGCCAGCAGTGCCCCCGGGGTCCCGAACGAGACCCAGTACTTC.